This TCR beta chain was profiled in a study of blood T cell repertoires in COVID-19 (dated by TCRdb to about 2020). General notes on the study: Collaborator samples came from the United States, Italy and Spain and covered acute and convalescent phases of COVID-19. Where HLA class I and class II types were available, the types were taken from metadata supplied by the sample provider, not from assay-based typing. The repertoires were released in a freely available public database intended as a resource for research on the immune response to SARS-CoV-2. Samples came from the ongoing ImmuneRACE study (first 160 participants) plus 1,254 subjects from 6 global collaborators. Sample metadata almost always included a de-identified subject ID, COVID-19 status, age in years and sex. The prospective study material was composed of cDNA or gDNA derived from T cells, B-cell-depleted T cells, or PBMCs. The dataset comprised deeply sampled blood TCRbeta repertoires from subjects exposed to, actively infected with, or recovered from COVID-19.

The immunoSEQ Assay, a bias-controlled multiplex PCR, was used to amplify TCRbeta CDR3 regions from genomic DNA. Per the authors' processing: Within the assay, amplification of reference gene primers was used to estimate how many nucleated cells each sample contained. Sequence reads were collapsed and filtered to measure the absolute abundance of every unique TCRbeta CDR3 rearrangement. For each sample, productive Simpson clonality was calculated as the square root of Simpson's diversity index over productive rearrangements. As stored in TCRdb, this immuneACCESS dataset retains in-frame rearrangements with V and J assigned. A fraction of the clones does not appear; measured against another copy, unresolved V genes explain less than half of the discrepancy, and the remainder lacks a known reason. D and trimming were read from the DNA, whereas the V and J calls and clone size are those reported in that table. In all, the sample holds 100,000 to 150,000 clones, and around four fifths of those were seen once. The ten largest clones add up to over 5% of the sample.

For this clone: Its antigen is currently not known. No quality values exist for individual bases; no much larger clone is one base distant.

Each collaborating institution followed its own protocols to collect whole blood in K2EDTA tubes. For TCRbeta analysis, collaborators shipped samples as frozen whole blood, isolated PBMCs, or DNA extracted from either of those sample types. The research as a whole found: Clinical and demographic metadata were provided uncurated, with the amount varying by source and participant.

According to the germline V gene, CDR1 reads MNHEY and CDR2 reads SVGEGT. The CDR3 spans 14 residues, from the cysteine through the phenylalanine. Of all the DNA, just the CDR3 is kept, 42 bases in frame from base 1. V is pruned by 5 bases and J by 3 bases, leaving 6 bases of the junction without a gene match. This clonotype was sampled from an elderly man with active or convalescent COVID-19. In this chain, TRBV6-2 or TRBV6-3 is recombined with TRBJ1-2, and 7 junction bases match TRBD1. Sequencing input: peripheral blood. The sequenced DNA is TGTGCCAGCAGTGACCCACAGGGGTACTATGGCTACACCTTC. This yields the protein CASSDPQGYYGYTF.